This T cell receptor (beta chain) is drawn from a study of blood T cells in healthy people across ages. The second PCR ran roughly 6 to 12 cycles with a sample-barcoded 5' primer and J-beta primers. TCRdb called the 5' RACE reads again in MiXCR, with one record for every CDR3 protein. Here the sample spans roughly 800,000 distinct CDR3 sequences, around a quarter being singletons. Germline values: CDR1 SGDLS, CDR2 YYNGEE. Trimming left V 4 bases short and J 4 bases short, with 15 bases between. The CDR3 totals 15 residues. Isolation recovered at least 6.5 million PBMCs from every sample. This same sample was also taken into another study, of T cells of mothers and their children.

The TCR was taken from a boy aged 5-17 years in good health. The V and J genes are TRBV9 and TRBJ1-3; D is unclear. Sequenced material: blood. DNA of the CDR3: TGTGCCAGCAGCCCAAGAGGGTCTCCGGGAAACACCATATATTTT. This sequence encodes CASSPRGSPGNTIYF.